Listed below are T cell receptor beta chains from one sample, sequenced in a study of T-cell reconstitution after alpha-beta-depleted transplantation in children. TCRdb re-called the PCR reads through MiXCR, storing one row per CDR3 protein. This sample has roughly 500,000 distinct CDR3 sequences; 9.5% to 15% occur once, and the top ten carry about 6%. Sequencing was performed on PBMCs from the stem cell graft donor, taken from the stem cell graft. The receptors here all came from a human donor who donated a stem cell graft to a child with combined immunodeficiency. Each CDR3 is given with its conserved first and last residue. Each record gives: J gene, D gene, V gene, clone size, CDR3 DNA, CDR3 protein. A D gene is named only where the DNA matches it firmly. Rows give clone size only sometimes, using once, few, many, or a class for an expanded clone.

j_gene: TRBJ1-5
d_gene: NA
v_gene: TRBV6-1
abundance: few
CDR3nt: TGTGCCAGCAGTCCCCTCGGGGGCTATAGCAATCAGCCCCAGCATTTT
CDR3aa: CASSPLGGYSNQPQHF

j_gene: TRBJ2-2
d_gene: TRBD1
v_gene: TRBV29-1
abundance: NA
CDR3nt: TGCAGCGCGGGACAGGGGGCACAGGGGACCGGGGAGCTGTTTTTT
CDR3aa: CSAGQGAQGTGELFF

j_gene: TRBJ1-2
d_gene: NA
v_gene: TRBV7-9
abundance: many
CDR3nt: TGTGCCAGCAGCTTAGCGCAGGGGACGTCCTATGGCTACACCTTC
CDR3aa: CASSLAQGTSYGYTF

j_gene: TRBJ2-1
d_gene: TRBD2
v_gene: TRBV24-1
abundance: many
CDR3nt: TGTGCCACCAGTGACCCTAGCGGGGGAAAACGGCATGAGCAGTTCTTC
CDR3aa: CATSDPSGGKRHEQFF

j_gene: TRBJ2-1
d_gene: TRBD2
v_gene: TRBV20-1
abundance: few
CDR3nt: TGCAGTGCCACCGGGACTAGGGCCTACAATGAGCAGTTCTTC
CDR3aa: CSATGTRAYNEQFF

j_gene: TRBJ2-2
d_gene: TRBD2
v_gene: TRBV18
abundance: few
CDR3nt: TGTGCCAGCTCACCGTTGACTAGCGGATACGGGGAGCTGTTTTTT
CDR3aa: CASSPLTSGYGELFF

j_gene: TRBJ2-5
d_gene: TRBD1
v_gene: TRBV7-7
abundance: few
CDR3nt: TGTGCCAGCAGCTCTGCGGACAGGCGAGAGACCCAGTACTTC
CDR3aa: CASSSADRRETQYF

j_gene: TRBJ2-3
d_gene: TRBD2
v_gene: TRBV12-3/TRBV12-4
abundance: NA
CDR3nt: TGTGCCAGCAGTCCCCTTGGACTAGCTCCAAAAGATACGCAGTATTTT
CDR3aa: CASSPLGLAPKDTQYF

j_gene: TRBJ2-5
d_gene: TRBD2
v_gene: TRBV20-1
abundance: few
CDR3nt: TGCAGTTTAGGCCCTTCCGGGACTAGGGAGACCCAGTACTTC
CDR3aa: CSLGPSGTRETQYF

j_gene: TRBJ2-7
d_gene: NA
v_gene: TRBV29-1
abundance: few
CDR3nt: TGCAGCGTTGGGGGGGGGCCCTACGAGCAGTACTTC
CDR3aa: CSVGGGPYEQYF

j_gene: TRBJ2-3
d_gene: TRBD2
v_gene: TRBV7-3
abundance: few
CDR3nt: TGTGCCAGCAGCCCCCAATGGAGCGGGGTTAGCACAGATACGCAGTATTTT
CDR3aa: CASSPQWSGVSTDTQYF

j_gene: TRBJ2-7
d_gene: NA
v_gene: TRBV30
abundance: NA
CDR3nt: TGTGCCGGAGGGACGGGTTCCTACGAGCAGTACTTC
CDR3aa: CAGGTGSYEQYF

j_gene: TRBJ2-2
d_gene: NA
v_gene: TRBV6-5
abundance: few
CDR3nt: TGTGCCAGCAGTTACCCCCAGGGCAGGACGGAGCTGTTTTTT
CDR3aa: CASSYPQGRTELFF

j_gene: TRBJ2-5
d_gene: TRBD2
v_gene: TRBV20-1
abundance: few
CDR3nt: TGCAGTGCTAGGAGGGAGACTAGCAGGATCCAAGAGACCCAGTACTTC
CDR3aa: CSARRETSRIQETQYF

j_gene: TRBJ1-5
d_gene: NA
v_gene: TRBV2
abundance: many
CDR3nt: TGTGCCAGCAGTGAAGCGCTGACGGCCCAGCCCCAGCATTTT
CDR3aa: CASSEALTAQPQHF

j_gene: TRBJ2-7
d_gene: NA
v_gene: TRBV2
abundance: NA
CDR3nt: TGTGCCACGAGACAGGATTTCTACGAGCAGTACTTC
CDR3aa: CATRQDFYEQYF

j_gene: TRBJ2-7
d_gene: NA
v_gene: TRBV4-3
abundance: few
CDR3nt: TGCGCCAGCAGCCAAGATTCTGGGAGAACCGAGCAGTACTTC
CDR3aa: CASSQDSGRTEQYF

j_gene: TRBJ2-5
d_gene: TRBD2
v_gene: TRBV12-3/TRBV12-4
abundance: once
CDR3nt: TGTGCCAGCAGTGCCCAAACTAGCGGGGAAGAGACCCAGTACTTC
CDR3aa: CASSAQTSGEETQYF

j_gene: TRBJ2-7
d_gene: TRBD1
v_gene: TRBV7-9
abundance: few
CDR3nt: TGTGCCAGCAGCTCCGACAGGGTGAAATTCTACGAGCAGTACTTC
CDR3aa: CASSSDRVKFYEQYF

j_gene: TRBJ2-1
d_gene: NA
v_gene: TRBV11-2
abundance: once
CDR3nt: TGTGCCAGCAGCCGTAGGATAGGGCTCGATGAGCAGTTCTTC
CDR3aa: CASSRRIGLDEQFF

j_gene: TRBJ1-2
d_gene: NA
v_gene: TRBV19
abundance: NA
CDR3nt: TGTGCCAGTAGTATGAGGATCCTTTCGAAGAGAATCTATGGCTACACCTTC
CDR3aa: CASSMRILSKRIYGYTF

j_gene: TRBJ2-1
d_gene: TRBD2
v_gene: TRBV7-6
abundance: NA
CDR3nt: TGTGCCAGCAGCAACGGACTAGCGGGCCCCCATGAGCAGTTCTTC
CDR3aa: CASSNGLAGPHEQFF

j_gene: TRBJ1-6
d_gene: TRBD1
v_gene: TRBV6-1
abundance: NA
CDR3nt: TGTGCCAGCACTCTACAGGGGAAATATTCACCCCTCCACTTT
CDR3aa: CASTLQGKYSPLHF

j_gene: TRBJ2-1
d_gene: TRBD2
v_gene: TRBV28
abundance: few
CDR3nt: TGTGCCAGCAGAGTAGCGGGGGGGCACGATGAGCAGTTCTTC
CDR3aa: CASRVAGGHDEQFF

j_gene: TRBJ1-6
d_gene: NA
v_gene: TRBV11-2
abundance: many
CDR3nt: TGTGCCACCCAAGCGGGTAATTCACCCCTCCACTTT
CDR3aa: CATQAGNSPLHF

j_gene: TRBJ2-3
d_gene: TRBD2
v_gene: TRBV7-2
abundance: many
CDR3nt: TGTGCCAGCAGCTTAGCTTTTCGGCTGCGGGAGTGGGATACGCAGTATTTT
CDR3aa: CASSLAFRLREWDTQYF

j_gene: TRBJ2-3
d_gene: TRBD2
v_gene: TRBV7-9
abundance: few
CDR3nt: TGTGCCAGCAGCTTAGAGGCGGGGGGAGTCACAGATACGCAGTATTTT
CDR3aa: CASSLEAGGVTDTQYF

j_gene: TRBJ2-4
d_gene: NA
v_gene: TRBV4-3
abundance: many
CDR3nt: TGCGCCAGCAGCCAAGATTTGGTTCTAGCCAAAAACATTCAGTACTTC
CDR3aa: CASSQDLVLAKNIQYF

j_gene: TRBJ1-5
d_gene: NA
v_gene: TRBV7-8
abundance: NA
CDR3nt: TGTGCCAGCAGCTTTTCAGCAGGGAGCAATCAGCCCCAGCATTTT
CDR3aa: CASSFSAGSNQPQHF

j_gene: TRBJ2-1
d_gene: TRBD2
v_gene: TRBV9
abundance: few
CDR3nt: TGTGCCAGCAGCGTTGGCTGGGGACTAGCGGGACACTCCTACAATGAGCAGTTCTTC
CDR3aa: CASSVGWGLAGHSYNEQFF

j_gene: TRBJ2-7
d_gene: TRBD1
v_gene: TRBV29-1
abundance: few
CDR3nt: TGCAGCGCGGGACAGATCTACGAGCAGTACTTC
CDR3aa: CSAGQIYEQYF

j_gene: TRBJ1-6
d_gene: NA
v_gene: TRBV30
abundance: few
CDR3nt: TGTGCCTGGAAACGGGGGAGCTCCTATAATTCACCCCTCCACTTT
CDR3aa: CAWKRGSSYNSPLHF

j_gene: TRBJ2-1
d_gene: TRBD1
v_gene: TRBV5-1
abundance: many
CDR3nt: TGCGCCAGCAGTCTCGGACAGGGGGACAATGAGCAGTTCTTC
CDR3aa: CASSLGQGDNEQFF

j_gene: TRBJ1-2
d_gene: NA
v_gene: TRBV5-5
abundance: NA
CDR3nt: TGTGCCAGCACTAGGGACTTTAACTATGGCTACACCTTC
CDR3aa: CASTRDFNYGYTF